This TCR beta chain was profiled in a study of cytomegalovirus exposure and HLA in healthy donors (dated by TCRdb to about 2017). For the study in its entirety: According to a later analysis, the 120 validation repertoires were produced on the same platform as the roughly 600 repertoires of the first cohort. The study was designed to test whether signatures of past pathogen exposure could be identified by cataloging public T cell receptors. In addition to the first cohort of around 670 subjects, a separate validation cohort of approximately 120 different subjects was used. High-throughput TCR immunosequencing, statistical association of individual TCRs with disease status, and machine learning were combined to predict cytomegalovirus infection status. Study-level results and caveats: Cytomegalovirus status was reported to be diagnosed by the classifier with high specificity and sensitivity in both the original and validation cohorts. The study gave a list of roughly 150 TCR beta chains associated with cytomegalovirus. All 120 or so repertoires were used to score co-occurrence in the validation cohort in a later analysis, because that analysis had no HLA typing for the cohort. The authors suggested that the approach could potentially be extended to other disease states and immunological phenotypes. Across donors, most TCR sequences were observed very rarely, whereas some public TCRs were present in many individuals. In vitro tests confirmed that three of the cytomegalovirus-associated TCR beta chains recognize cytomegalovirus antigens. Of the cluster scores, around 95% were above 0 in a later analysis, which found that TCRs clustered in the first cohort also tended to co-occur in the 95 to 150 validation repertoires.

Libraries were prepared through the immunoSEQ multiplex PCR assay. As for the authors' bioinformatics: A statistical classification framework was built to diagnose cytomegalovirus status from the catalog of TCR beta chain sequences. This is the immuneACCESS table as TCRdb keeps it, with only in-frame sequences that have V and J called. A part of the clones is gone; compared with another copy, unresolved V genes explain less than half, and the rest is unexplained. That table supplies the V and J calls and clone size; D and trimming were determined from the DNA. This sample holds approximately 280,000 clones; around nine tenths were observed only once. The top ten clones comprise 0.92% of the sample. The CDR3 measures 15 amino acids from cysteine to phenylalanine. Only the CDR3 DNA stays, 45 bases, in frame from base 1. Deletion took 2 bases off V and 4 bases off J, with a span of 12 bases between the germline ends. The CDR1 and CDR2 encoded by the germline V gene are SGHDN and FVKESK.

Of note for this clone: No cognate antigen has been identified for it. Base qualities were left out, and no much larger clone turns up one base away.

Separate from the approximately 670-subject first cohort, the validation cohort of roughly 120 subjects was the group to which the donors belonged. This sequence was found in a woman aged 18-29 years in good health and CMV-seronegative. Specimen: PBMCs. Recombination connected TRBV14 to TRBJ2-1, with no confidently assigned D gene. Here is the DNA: TGTGCCAGCAGCCAAAGGTCCAGGTTGTACAATGAGCAGTTCTTC. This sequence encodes CASSQRSRLYNEQFF.